This T cell receptor (beta chain) was captured in a study of blood T cell repertoires in COVID-19. Looking at the study overall: T cells, B-cell-depleted T cells, or PBMCs supplied cDNA or gDNA.

Methods used by the authors: From reference gene primer amplification, estimates of nucleated cell counts were derived. Only in-frame clones appear in the TCRdb table, and some are missing; sequencing was by immunoSEQ multiplex PCR. V, J and clone size were drawn from that table, and D and trimming were deduced from the DNA. The data show around 37,000 clones, just under 75% seen once. Seattle patient enrollment occurred during active infection, with longitudinal follow-up thereafter. This TCR was sampled from a man between 65 and 85 years old with COVID-19, enrolled during active disease. Sequenced input: peripheral blood.

The CDR3 sequence is CSVGDQLEKIQYF. CDR3 sequence (DNA): TGCAGCGTTGGAGACCAACTCGAGAAGATTCAGTACTTC. The chain employs TRBV29-1 and TRBJ2-7; D uncertain. Germline lookup yields CDR1 SQVTM and CDR2 ANQGSEA. This CDR3 is built from 13 residues. Trimming cost V 4 bases and J 10 bases, with 20 bases left between them.